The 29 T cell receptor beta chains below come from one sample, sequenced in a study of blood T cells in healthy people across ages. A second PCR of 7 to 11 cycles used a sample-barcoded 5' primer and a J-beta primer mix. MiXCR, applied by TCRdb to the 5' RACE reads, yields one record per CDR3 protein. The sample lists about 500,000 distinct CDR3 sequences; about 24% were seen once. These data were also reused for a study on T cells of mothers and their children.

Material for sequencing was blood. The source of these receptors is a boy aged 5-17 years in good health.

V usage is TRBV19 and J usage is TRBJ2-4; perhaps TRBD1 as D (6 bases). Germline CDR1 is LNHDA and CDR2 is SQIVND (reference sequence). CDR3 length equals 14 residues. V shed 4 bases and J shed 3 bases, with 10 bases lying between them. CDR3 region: CASSTQGGKNIQYF. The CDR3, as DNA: TGTGCCAGTAGTACACAGGGCGGCAAAAACATTCAGTACTTC.

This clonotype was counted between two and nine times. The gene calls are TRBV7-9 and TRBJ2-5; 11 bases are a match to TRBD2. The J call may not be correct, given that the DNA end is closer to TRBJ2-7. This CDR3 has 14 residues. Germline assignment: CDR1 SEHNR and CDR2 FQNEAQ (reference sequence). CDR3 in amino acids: CATSLGLAGYEQYF. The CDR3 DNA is TGTGCCACCTCACTCGGACTAGCGGGCTACGAGCAGTACTTC.

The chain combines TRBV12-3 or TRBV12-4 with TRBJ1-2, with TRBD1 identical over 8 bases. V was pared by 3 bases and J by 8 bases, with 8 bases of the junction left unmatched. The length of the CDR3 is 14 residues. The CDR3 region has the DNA TGTGCCAGCAGTTTTGCCGCCGGACAGGGAGGCTACACCTTC. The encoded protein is CASSFAAGQGGYTF.

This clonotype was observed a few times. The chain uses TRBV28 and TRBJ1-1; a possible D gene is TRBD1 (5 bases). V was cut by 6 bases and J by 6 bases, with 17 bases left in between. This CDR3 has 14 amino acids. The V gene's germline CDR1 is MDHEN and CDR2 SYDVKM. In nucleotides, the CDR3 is TGTGCCAGCAGCCGGGGGTCACCAATCTCTGAAGCTTTCTTT. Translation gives CASSRGSPISEAFF.

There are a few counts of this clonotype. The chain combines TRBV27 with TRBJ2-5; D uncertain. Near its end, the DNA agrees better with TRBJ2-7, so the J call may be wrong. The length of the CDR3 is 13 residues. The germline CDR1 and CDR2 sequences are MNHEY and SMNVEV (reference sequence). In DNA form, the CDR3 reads TGTGCCAGCAGTTTCCCGGGTGGATACGAGCAGTACTTC. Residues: CASSFPGGYEQYF.

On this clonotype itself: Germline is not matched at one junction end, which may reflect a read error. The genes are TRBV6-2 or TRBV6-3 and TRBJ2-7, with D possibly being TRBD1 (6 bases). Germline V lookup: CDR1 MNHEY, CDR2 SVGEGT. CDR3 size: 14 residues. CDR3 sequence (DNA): TGCGCCAGCAGTTACGCAGGGGTCGGCTACGAGCAGTACTTC. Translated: CASSYAGVGYEQYF.

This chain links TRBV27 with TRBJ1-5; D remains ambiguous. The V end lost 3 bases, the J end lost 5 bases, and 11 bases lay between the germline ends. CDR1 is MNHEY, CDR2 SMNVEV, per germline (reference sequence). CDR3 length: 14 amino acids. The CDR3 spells CASSFVGLDQPQHF. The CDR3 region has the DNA TGTGCCAGCAGTTTTGTAGGGTTGGATCAGCCCCAGCATTTT.

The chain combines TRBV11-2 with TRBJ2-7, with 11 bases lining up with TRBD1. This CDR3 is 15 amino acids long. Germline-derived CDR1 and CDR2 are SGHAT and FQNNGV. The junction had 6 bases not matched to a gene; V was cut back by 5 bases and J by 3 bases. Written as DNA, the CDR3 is TGTGCCAGCAGCCGCTGGACAGGGGGCGTCTACGAGCAGTACTTC. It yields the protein CASSRWTGGVYEQYF. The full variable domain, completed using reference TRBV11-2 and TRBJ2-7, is EAGVAQSPRYKIIEKRQSVAFWCNPISGHATLYWYQQILGQGPKLLIQFQNNGVVDDSQLPKDRFSAERLKGVDSTLKIQPAKLEDSAVYLCASSRWTGGVYEQYFGPGTRLTVT.

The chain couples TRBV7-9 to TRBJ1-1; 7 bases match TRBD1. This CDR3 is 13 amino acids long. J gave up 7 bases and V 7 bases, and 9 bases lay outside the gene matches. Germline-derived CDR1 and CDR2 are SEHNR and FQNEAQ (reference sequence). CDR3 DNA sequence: TGTGCCAGCACCCCGCGACAGGGAGGTGAAGCTTTCTTT. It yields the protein CASTPRQGGEAFF.

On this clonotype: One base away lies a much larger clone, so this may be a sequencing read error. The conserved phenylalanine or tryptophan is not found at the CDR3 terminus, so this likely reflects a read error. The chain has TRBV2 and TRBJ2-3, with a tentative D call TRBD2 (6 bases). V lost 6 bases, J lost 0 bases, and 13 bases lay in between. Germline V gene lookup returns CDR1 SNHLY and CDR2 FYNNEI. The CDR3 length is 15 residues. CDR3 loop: CASSAGTHSTDTQYS. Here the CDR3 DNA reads TGTGCCAGCAGCGCCGGGACTCATAGCACAGATACGCAGTATTCT.

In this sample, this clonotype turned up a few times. CDR3 sequence (DNA): TGTGCCAGCAGTGCCTTAGCGGGAGAGGAGATCGAGACCCAGTACTTC. The encoded protein is CASSALAGEEIETQYF. The chain uses TRBV12-3 or TRBV12-4 and TRBJ2-5; 9 bases fit TRBD2. V dropped 5 bases and J dropped 5; count of bases not matched to a gene: 12. CDR3 length equals 16 residues.

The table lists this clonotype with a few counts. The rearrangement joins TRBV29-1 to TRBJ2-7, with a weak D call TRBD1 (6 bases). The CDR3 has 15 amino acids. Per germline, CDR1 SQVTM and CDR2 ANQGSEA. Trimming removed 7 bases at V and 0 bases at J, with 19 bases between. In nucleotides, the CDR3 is TGCAGCGCATCCGGGACACAGTTAAGCTCCTACGAGCAGTACTTC. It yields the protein CSASGTQLSSYEQYF.

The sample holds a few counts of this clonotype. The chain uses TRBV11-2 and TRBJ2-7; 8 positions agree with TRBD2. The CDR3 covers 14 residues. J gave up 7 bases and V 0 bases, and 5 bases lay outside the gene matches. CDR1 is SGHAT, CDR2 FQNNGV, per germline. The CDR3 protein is CASSLELAVREQYF. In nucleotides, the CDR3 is TGTGCCAGCAGCTTAGAACTAGCGGTCCGGGAGCAGTACTTC.

The CDR3 spells CASSLKGGTNEKLFF. In nucleotides, the CDR3 is TGTGCCAGCAGCTTAAAGGGGGGGACTAATGAAAAACTGTTTTTT. The V call is TRBV7-3, the J call TRBJ1-4, with a possible D match to TRBD1 (6 bases). The CDR3 extends over 15 amino acids. V lost 1 base to trimming and J lost 2 bases, with 8 bases between them. The germline gives CDR1 SGHTA, CDR2 FQGTGA. Complete variable domain (other parts from reference TRBV7-3 and TRBJ1-4): GAGVSQTPSNKVTEKGKYVELRCDPISGHTALYWYRQSLGQGPEFLIYFQGTGAADDSGLPNDRFFAVRPEGSVSTLKIQRTERGDSAVYLCASSLKGGTNEKLFFGSGTQLSVL.

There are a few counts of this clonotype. CDR3 sequence reads: CATSPRLASNTDTQYF. The CDR3 DNA reads TGTGCCACCAGCCCCCGACTAGCCTCGAACACAGATACGCAGTATTTT. The chain links TRBV15 to TRBJ2-3; 7 bases are a match to TRBD2. The CDR3 length is 16 residues. With V trimmed by 5 bases and J by 2 bases, 10 bases remained unmatched. From germline, CDR1 is LNHNV and CDR2 YYDKDF (reference sequence).

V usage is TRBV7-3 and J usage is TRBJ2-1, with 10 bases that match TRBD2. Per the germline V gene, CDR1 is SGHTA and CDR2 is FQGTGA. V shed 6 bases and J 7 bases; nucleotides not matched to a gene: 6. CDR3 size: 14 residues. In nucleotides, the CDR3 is TGTGCCAGCAGGACTAGCGGGCCGTCTAATGAGCAGTTCTTC. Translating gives CASRTSGPSNEQFF.

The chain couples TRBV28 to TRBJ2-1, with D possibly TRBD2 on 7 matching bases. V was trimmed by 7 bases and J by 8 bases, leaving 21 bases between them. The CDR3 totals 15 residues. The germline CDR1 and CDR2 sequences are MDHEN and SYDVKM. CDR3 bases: TGTGCCAGCATCATACGTTGGGGGGGCGGGCATGAGCAGTTCTTC. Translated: CASIIRWGGGHEQFF.

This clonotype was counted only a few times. The CDR3 DNA sequence: TGTGCCAGCAAAAAAGGGGGTCTAGAAGGTAATGAGCAGTTCTTC. Amino acid sequence: CASKKGGLEGNEQFF. The chain links TRBV5-8 to TRBJ2-1, with TRBD1 as a possible D gene (6 bases). V was trimmed by 6 bases and J by 7 bases, leaving 20 bases between them. The CDR3 runs to 15 residues. Germline CDR1 and CDR2: SGHTS and YDEGEE.

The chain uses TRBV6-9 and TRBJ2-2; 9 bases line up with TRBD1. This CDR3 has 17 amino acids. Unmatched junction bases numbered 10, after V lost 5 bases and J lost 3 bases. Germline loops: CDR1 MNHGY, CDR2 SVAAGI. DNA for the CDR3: TGTGCCAGCAGTCACCAGGACAGGGGCGCAGACACCGGGGAGCTGTTTTTT. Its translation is CASSHQDRGADTGELFF.

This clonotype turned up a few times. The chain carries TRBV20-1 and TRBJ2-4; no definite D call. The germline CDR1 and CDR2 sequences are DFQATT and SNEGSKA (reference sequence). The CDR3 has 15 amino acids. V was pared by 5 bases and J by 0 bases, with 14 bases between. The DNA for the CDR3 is TGCAGTGCTGGGTTTGAAGTTTTAGCCAAAAACATTCAGTACTTC. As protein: CSAGFEVLAKNIQYF.

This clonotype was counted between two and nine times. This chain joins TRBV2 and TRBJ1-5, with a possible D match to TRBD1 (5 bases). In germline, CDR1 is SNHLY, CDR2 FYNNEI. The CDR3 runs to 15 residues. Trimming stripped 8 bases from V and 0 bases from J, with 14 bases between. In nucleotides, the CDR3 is TGTGCCAGCGCTCGACAGTCAACTAGCAATCAGCCCCAGCATTTT. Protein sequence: CASARQSTSNQPQHF. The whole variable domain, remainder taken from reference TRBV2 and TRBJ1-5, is EPEVTQTPSHQVTQMGQEVILRCVPISNHLYFYWYRQILGQKVEFLVSFYNNEISEKSEIFDDQFSVERPDGSNFTLKIRSTKLEDSAMYFCASARQSTSNQPQHFGDGTRLSIL.

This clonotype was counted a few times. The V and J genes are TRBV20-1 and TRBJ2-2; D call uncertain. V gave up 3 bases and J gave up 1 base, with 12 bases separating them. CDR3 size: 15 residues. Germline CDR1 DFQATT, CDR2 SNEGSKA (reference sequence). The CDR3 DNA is TGCAGTGCTAGGGACCCTTTGAAGAACACCGGGGAGCTGTTTTTT. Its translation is CSARDPLKNTGELFF.

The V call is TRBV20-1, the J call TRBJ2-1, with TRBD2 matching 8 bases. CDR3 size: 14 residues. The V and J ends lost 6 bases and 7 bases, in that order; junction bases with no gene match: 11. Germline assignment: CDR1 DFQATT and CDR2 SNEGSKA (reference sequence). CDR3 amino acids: CSAPPAGGWNEQFF. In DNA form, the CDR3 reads TGCAGTGCCCCTCCCGCGGGAGGCTGGAATGAGCAGTTCTTC.

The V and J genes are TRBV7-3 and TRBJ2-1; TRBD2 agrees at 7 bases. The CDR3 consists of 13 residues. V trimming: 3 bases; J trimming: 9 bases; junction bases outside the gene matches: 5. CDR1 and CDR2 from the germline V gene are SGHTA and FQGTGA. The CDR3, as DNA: TGTGCCAGCAGCTTCCGAGGGGAGGGTGAGCAGTTCTTC. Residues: CASSFRGEGEQFF.

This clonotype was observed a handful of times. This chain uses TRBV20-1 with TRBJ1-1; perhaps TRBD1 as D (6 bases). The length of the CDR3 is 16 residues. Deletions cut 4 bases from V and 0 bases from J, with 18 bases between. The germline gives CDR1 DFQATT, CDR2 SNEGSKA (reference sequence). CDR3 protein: CSATVVGARMNTEAFF. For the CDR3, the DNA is TGCAGTGCTACGGTTGTGGGGGCGAGGATGAACACTGAAGCTTTCTTT.

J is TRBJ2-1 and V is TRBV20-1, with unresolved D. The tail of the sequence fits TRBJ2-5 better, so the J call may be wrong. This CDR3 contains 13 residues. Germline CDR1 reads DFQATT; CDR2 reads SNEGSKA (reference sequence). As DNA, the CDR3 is TGCAGTGCTAGACCCTATTACCAAGAGACCCAGTACTTC. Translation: CSARPYYQETQYF.

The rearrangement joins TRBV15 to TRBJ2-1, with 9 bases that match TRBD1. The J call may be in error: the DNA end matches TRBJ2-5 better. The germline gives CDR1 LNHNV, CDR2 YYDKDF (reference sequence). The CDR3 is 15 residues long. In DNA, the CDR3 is TGTGCCACCAGCAGATGGACAGGGGCCCAAGAGACCCAGTACTTC. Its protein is CATSRWTGAQETQYF.

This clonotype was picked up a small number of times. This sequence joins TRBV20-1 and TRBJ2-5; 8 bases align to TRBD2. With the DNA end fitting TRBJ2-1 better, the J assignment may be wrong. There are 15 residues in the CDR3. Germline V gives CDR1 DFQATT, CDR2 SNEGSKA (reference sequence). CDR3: CSATNRTSPRREQFF. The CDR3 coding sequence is TGCAGTGCTACCAATAGGACTAGCCCAAGGCGGGAGCAGTTCTTC.

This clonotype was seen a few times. The CDR3 spells CASSFTPNLQETQYF. The CDR3 DNA follows: TGCGCCAGCAGCTTCACTCCAAACCTCCAAGAGACCCAGTACTTC. The chain has TRBV5-1 and TRBJ2-5; D gene uncertain. The CDR3 covers 15 residues. CDR1 is SGHRS, CDR2 YFSETQ, per germline. Between the trimmed V and J ends, which lost 2 bases and 1 base, there was a span of 12 bases.